This T cell receptor beta chain came from a study of radiotherapy plus CTLA-4 blockade in lung cancer. Whole-study results and caveats: TCR clones of tumor origin grew in blood after radiotherapy plus ipilimumab.

Treatment of patients with chemo-refractory metastatic non-small-cell lung cancer consisted of focal radiation plus CTLA-4 blockade with ipilimumab. Losses at the gene ends were 6 bases for V and 4 bases for J; bases not matched to a gene: 9. CDR1 is SGDLS and CDR2 is YYNGEE in the germline V gene. The CDR3 covers 16 residues. TCRdb's table, derived via immunoSEQ multiplex PCR, lists solely in-frame clones and lacks some. Among about 51,000 clones listed, roughly 77% were seen once. About this clone itself: Its target is not known.

J is TRBJ2-2 and V is TRBV9, with TRBD1 matching over 10 bases. The sequence derives from a human donor with non-small cell lung cancer who had a complete response to radiotherapy plus ipilimumab. The sample in question was peripheral blood, obtained from a patient treated with radiotherapy plus ipilimumab. CDR3 in amino acids: CASTKTGGAVTGELFF. The CDR3 DNA reads TGTGCCAGCACCAAGACAGGGGGCGCGGTCACCGGGGAGCTGTTTTTT.